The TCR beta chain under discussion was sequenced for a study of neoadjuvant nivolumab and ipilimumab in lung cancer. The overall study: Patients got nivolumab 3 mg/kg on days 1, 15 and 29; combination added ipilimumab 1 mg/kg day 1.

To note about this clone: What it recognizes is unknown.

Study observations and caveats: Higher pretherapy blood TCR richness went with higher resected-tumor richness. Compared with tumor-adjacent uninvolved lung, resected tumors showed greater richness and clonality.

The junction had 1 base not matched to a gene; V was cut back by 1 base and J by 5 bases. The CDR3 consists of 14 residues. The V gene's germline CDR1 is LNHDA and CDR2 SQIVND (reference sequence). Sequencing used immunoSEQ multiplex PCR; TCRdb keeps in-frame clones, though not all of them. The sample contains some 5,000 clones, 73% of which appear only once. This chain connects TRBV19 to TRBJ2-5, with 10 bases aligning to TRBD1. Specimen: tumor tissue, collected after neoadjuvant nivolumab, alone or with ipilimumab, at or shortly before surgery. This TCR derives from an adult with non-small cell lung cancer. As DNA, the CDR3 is TGTGCCAGTAGTATAGGACAGGGGGCCGAGACCCAGTACTTC. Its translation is CASSIGQGAETQYF.